The 7 T cell receptor beta chains below were found in one sample sequenced in a study of T cell responses to AZD1222 COVID-19 vaccine. Profiled with immunoSEQ multiplex PCR; TCRdb holds only in-frame clones, not every one. The repertoire holds 150,000 or so clones, with 90% to 95% as singletons. Specimen: peripheral blood, collected on day 0 of AZD1222 vaccination. The origin of the receptors is an adult in good health.

The chain recombines TRBV15 with TRBJ2-1; D gene uncertain. Trimming stripped 2 bases from V and 0 bases from J, with 14 bases between. The CDR3 has 17 amino acids. Germline V gene lookup returns CDR1 LNHNV and CDR2 YYDKDF (reference sequence). DNA for the CDR3: TGTGCCACCAGCAGAAGGGCTAGTCTTCGCTCCTACAATGAGCAGTTCTTC. It codes for CATSRRASLRSYNEQFF. Variable domain in full (rest from reference TRBV15 and TRBJ2-1): DAMVIQNPRYQVTQFGKPVTLSCSQTLNHNVMYWYQQKSSQAPKLLFHYYDKDFNNEADTPDNFQSRRPNTSFCFLDIRSPGLGDTAMYLCATSRRASLRSYNEQFFGPGTRLTVL.

The V call is TRBV6-5, the J call TRBJ1-2, with TRBD1 identical over 8 bases. Germline V lookup: CDR1 MNHEY, CDR2 SVGAGI. Unmatched junction bases numbered 8, after V lost 6 bases and J lost 5 bases. This CDR3 region has 14 residues. CDR3 DNA sequence: TGTGCCAGCAGACCCCGGGACAGGTCTTATGGCTACACCTTC. Translation gives CASRPRDRSYGYTF.

This clone came up once. The CDR3, as DNA: TGCGCCAGCAGCCCGACAGAGAACTATGGCTACACCTTC. Its translation is CASSPTENYGYTF. The chain is built from TRBV4-1 and TRBJ1-2; D perhaps matches TRBD1 (5 bases). This CDR3 is 13 amino acids long. Looked up from germline, CDR1 is MGHRA and CDR2 is YSYEKL. Trimming left V 4 bases short and J 2 bases short, with 8 bases between.

The chain uses TRBV11-2 and TRBJ2-1; D might be TRBD2 (5 bases). The CDR3 totals 15 residues. The V end was cut by 5 bases, the J end by 8 bases, with 19 bases between. Germline CDR1 reads SGHAT; CDR2 reads FQNNGV. Here the CDR3 reads CASSPIRGRMDEQFF. The CDR3 nucleotides are TGTGCCAGCAGCCCTATCCGGGGTAGGATGGATGAGCAGTTCTTC.

This clone was seen once. This rearrangement joins TRBV11-2 to TRBJ2-2; perhaps TRBD1 as D (6 bases). Germline loops: CDR1 SGHAT, CDR2 FQNNGV. V was pared by 4 bases and J by 6 bases, with 12 bases between. The CDR3 has 14 amino acids. The CDR3 spells CASSYTGSSGELFF. The CDR3, as DNA: TGTGCCAGCAGCTACACAGGGTCCTCCGGGGAGCTGTTTTTT.

This chain uses TRBV12-3 or TRBV12-4 with TRBJ1-5, with D perhaps TRBD1 (6 bases). Trimming cost V 4 bases and J 3 bases, with 7 bases left between them. The CDR3 contains 13 residues. The CDR3 sequence: CASSSGVNQPQHF. For the CDR3, the DNA is TGTGCCAGCAGTTCAGGGGTCAATCAGCCCCAGCATTTT.

This chain uses TRBV2 with TRBJ2-7; D possibly uses TRBD1 or TRBD2 (5 bases each). There are 14 residues in the CDR3. Looked up from germline, CDR1 is SNHLY and CDR2 is FYNNEI. Trimming removed 8 bases from V and 3 bases from J, with 17 bases in between. The CDR3 reads CASRWGTYLYEQYF. The CDR3 bases are TGTGCCAGCCGGTGGGGGACGTACCTCTACGAGCAGTACTTC.